The 24 T cell receptor beta chains given below trace back to one sample, sequenced in a study of shared clonotypes between healthy human individuals. Sequenced by immunoSEQ multiplex PCR; TCRdb stores in-frame clones only, minus some. The repertoire includes roughly 1,000,000 clones, approximately 80% of them detected once, and roughly 0.57% sits in the top ten. Source material: memory CD4+ T cells from PBMCs. Regarding subset: CD45RA-negative fraction. The receptor set was obtained from a man younger than 35 in good health. Some clones in this sample may be carry-over from other donors' samples.

The chain recombines TRBV7-9 with TRBJ2-4; 7 bases map to TRBD1. In germline, CDR1 is SEHNR, CDR2 FQNEAQ (reference sequence). The J segment lost 7 bases and the V segment lost 2 bases, leaving 8 bases of the junction unmatched. The CDR3 runs 15 residues. CDR3 coding DNA: TGTGCCAGCAGCTTAAAAACAGGGGCCGGGAACATTCAGTACTTC. Protein: CASSLKTGAGNIQYF.

This clone was seen a few times. V gene TRBV28 combines with J gene TRBJ1-2; D remains unclear. The germline CDR1 and CDR2 sequences are MDHEN and SYDVKM. V lost 8 bases, J lost 2 bases, and 9 bases lay in between. The CDR3 totals 12 residues. The CDR3 nucleotides are TGTGCCAGCCAGTGGAGGAACTATGGCTACACCTTC. Protein: CASQWRNYGYTF.

V is TRBV27 and J is TRBJ2-1, with TRBD2 as a possible D gene (6 bases). CDR3 length: 15 residues. Germline V gene lookup returns CDR1 MNHEY and CDR2 SMNVEV (reference sequence). With 2 bases removed from V and 2 bases from J, the gap between germline ends came to 10 bases. CDR3: CASSLGRPTYNEQFF. CDR3 DNA: TGTGCCAGCAGTTTAGGGAGGCCCACCTACAATGAGCAGTTCTTC.

The DNA of the CDR3 is TGTGCCAGCTCAAACGATAGACAGGGTGAAAAACTGTTTTTT. Its protein is CASSNDRQGEKLFF. The genes are TRBV18 and TRBJ1-4; 7 positions agree with TRBD1. Germline CDR1 is KGHSH and CDR2 is LQKENI. After removal of 5 bases from V and 7 bases from J, the junction contained 7 bases not matched to a gene. This CDR3 contains 14 residues.

V usage is TRBV29-1 and J usage is TRBJ1-5; TRBD1 matches 9 bases. The CDR3 is made up of 13 amino acids. The germline gives CDR1 SQVTM, CDR2 ANQGSEA. The trim removed 6 bases at V and 6 bases at J, leaving 6 bases unmatched. As DNA, the CDR3 is TGCAGCGTGGGAACAGGGGGCTCTCAGCCCCAGCATTTT. Translated, it gives CSVGTGGSQPQHF.

V gene TRBV2 combines with J gene TRBJ2-6; perhaps TRBD1 as D (5 bases). V lost 4 bases to trimming and J lost 0 bases, with 10 bases between them. This CDR3 contains 16 residues. CDR1 SNHLY and CDR2 FYNNEI come from the germline V gene. The CDR3 reads CASSAQGLSGANVLTF. The CDR3 DNA reads as TGTGCCAGCAGTGCGCAGGGCCTCTCTGGGGCCAACGTCCTGACTTTC.

The rearrangement joins TRBV4-1 to TRBJ1-5; no reliable D call. V gave up 2 bases and J gave up 4 bases, with 9 bases separating them. The germline CDR1 and CDR2 sequences are MGHRA and YSYEKL. The CDR3 has 14 amino acids. The CDR3 DNA reads as TGCGCCAGCAGCCAACGCGGAGGGAATCAGCCCCAGCATTTT. Its translation: CASSQRGGNQPQHF.

With respect to this clone: No conserved phenylalanine or tryptophan is present at the end of the CDR3, so a read error is the likely explanation. The limits of the CDR3 on the DNA are not certain, so only TCRdb's listed CDR3 is given. The gene calls are TRBV7-9 and TRBJ2-4; TRBD1 reflects the table's D call only, with no check against the DNA. The CDR3 is made up of 13 amino acids, end residues included. CDR1 is SEHNR, CDR2 FQNEAQ, per germline (reference sequence). CDR3 in amino acids: CASSLAAGTGTIL.

In its sample, this clone was seen a few times. This sequence joins TRBV7-9 and TRBJ1-1; D gene unclear. Germline CDR1 SEHNR, CDR2 FQNEAQ (reference sequence). CDR3 size: 13 residues. V was clipped by 1 base and J by 6 bases, with 9 bases between them. CDR3 nucleotides: TGTGCCAGCAGCTTAGGCGGGTGGGCTGAAGCTTTCTTT. Its translation is CASSLGGWAEAFF.

The chain recombines TRBV10-3 with TRBJ2-2; 8 bases map to TRBD1. This CDR3 is 13 amino acids long. The germline gives CDR1 ENHRY, CDR2 SYGVKD. The V and J ends lost 2 bases and 7 bases, in that order; junction bases with no gene match: 0. CDR3 coding DNA: TGTGCCATCAGTGAGACAGGGGGCGGGGAGCTGTTTTTT. Translated: CAISETGGGELFF.

V and J are TRBV14 and TRBJ2-2, with D perhaps TRBD1 or TRBD2 (5 bases each). The CDR3 length is 16 residues. V lost 4 bases, J lost 2 bases, and 14 bases lay in between. CDR1 is SGHDN and CDR2 is FVKESK in the germline V gene. In DNA, the CDR3 is TGTGCCAGCAGCCCCCGGGACGGCGGCAACACCGGGGAGCTGTTTTTT. Translated: CASSPRDGGNTGELFF. The entire variable domain, with the rest obtained from reference TRBV14 and TRBJ2-2, is as follows: EAGVTQFPSHSVIEKGQTVTLRCDPISGHDNLYWYRRVMGKEIKFLLHFVKESKQDESGMPNNRFLAERTGGTYSTLKVQPAELEDSGVYFCASSPRDGGNTGELFFGEGSRLTVL.

In its sample, this clone was seen once. V and J are TRBV27 and TRBJ2-7; TRBD1 might be the D (6 bases). CDR3 length: 13 residues. Germline lookup yields CDR1 MNHEY and CDR2 SMNVEV (reference sequence). Deletions cut 2 bases from V and 12 bases from J, with 17 bases between. Here the CDR3 DNA reads TGTGCCAGCAGTTTAGGCGGCGACAGGCCCCCGTACTTC. Amino acid sequence: CASSLGGDRPPYF.

With regard to this clone: A much more abundant neighbour one base away suggests this may be a read error. The chain carries TRBV5-6 and TRBJ2-3, with D tentatively TRBD2 (6 bases). The CDR3 covers 12 residues. V shed 4 bases and J shed 5 bases, with 8 bases lying between them. CDR1 and CDR2 from the germline V gene are SGHDT and YYEEEE. CDR3 loop: CASSPGGDTQYF. The CDR3 DNA reads TGTGCCAGCAGCCCCGGGGGAGATACGCAGTATTTT.

J is TRBJ2-3 and V is TRBV30, with D maybe TRBD1 (6 bases). V lost 8 bases to trimming and J lost 2 bases, with 17 bases between them. The CDR3 spans 14 residues. Germline V CDR1 and CDR2: GTSNPN, SVGIG (reference sequence). The CDR3 is CAQTNRANTDTQYF. DNA of the CDR3: TGTGCCCAGACCAACAGGGCGAACACAGATACGCAGTATTTT. The whole variable domain, remainder taken from reference TRBV30 and TRBJ2-3, is SQTIHQWPATLVQPVGSPLSLECTVEGTSNPNLYWYRQAAGRGLQLLFYSVGIGQISSEVPQNLSASRPQDRQFILSSKKLLLSDSGFYLCAQTNRANTDTQYFGPGTRLTVL.

This chain links TRBV30 with TRBJ2-7, with 14 bases lining up with TRBD2. CDR1 is GTSNPN, CDR2 SVGIG, per germline (reference sequence). After removal of 0 bases from V and 6 bases from J, the junction contained 13 bases not matched to a gene. CDR3 length: 18 residues. CDR3 sequence: CAWSVRRGTSGRVREQYF. CDR3 DNA: TGTGCCTGGAGTGTTCGCAGGGGGACTAGCGGGAGAGTACGCGAGCAGTACTTC.

Comment on this clone: This sample includes further DNA sequences coding for the same CDR3. The chain joins TRBV5-1 to TRBJ1-1, with 7 bases aligning to TRBD1. J gave up 11 bases and V 2 bases, and 3 bases lay outside the gene matches. This CDR3 region has 11 residues. Germline assignment: CDR1 SGHRS and CDR2 YFSETQ. The CDR3 nucleotides are TGCGCCAGCAGCTTACAGGGGAAGGCTTTCTTT. Translation gives CASSLQGKAFF.

V gene TRBV4-3 combines with J gene TRBJ2-3; D may be TRBD1 (6 bases). The germline V gene encodes CDR1 LGHNA and CDR2 YSLEER. V was pared by 4 bases and J by 6 bases, with 11 bases between. This CDR3 has 13 amino acids. The CDR3 loop is CASSLTGPDTQYF. The DNA of the CDR3 is TGCGCCAGCAGCCTCACAGGGCCGGATACGCAGTATTTT.

A remark on this clone: Other DNA variants within this sample encode the same CDR3. The chain couples TRBV5-1 to TRBJ2-7, with D unresolved. V gave up 4 bases and J gave up 1 base, with 6 bases separating them. CDR3 length: 12 amino acids. CDR1 is SGHRS, CDR2 YFSETQ, per germline. The CDR3 here is CASSPNSYEQYF. Here the CDR3 DNA reads TGCGCCAGCAGCCCAAATTCCTACGAGCAGTACTTC.

The V gene is TRBV4-1, the J gene TRBJ2-3; 8 positions agree with TRBD2. V shed 4 bases, J shed 4 bases, and the junction held 4 bases outside the gene matches. This CDR3 contains 14 residues. Germline CDR1 reads MGHRA; CDR2 reads YSYEKL. The CDR3 coding sequence is TGCGCCAGCAGCCTAGCGGGACTATCAGATACGCAGTATTTT. Translating it yields CASSLAGLSDTQYF.

CDR3 DNA: TGTGCCAGCAGCCATTCTCGAGGGGGGCACTCTGGAAACACCATATATTTT. Protein sequence: CASSHSRGGHSGNTIYF. V and J are TRBV11-2 and TRBJ1-3, with a possible D match to TRBD1 (6 bases). Trimming removed 5 bases from V and 0 bases from J, with 17 bases in between. CDR1 is SGHAT and CDR2 is FQNNGV in the germline V gene. CDR3 size: 17 residues.

With regard to this clone: This same CDR3 is encoded by further DNA sequences in the sample. This chain uses TRBV7-3 with TRBJ2-5, with a tentative D call TRBD1 (5 bases). Trimming removed 2 bases from V and 2 bases from J, with 6 bases in between. The CDR3 is 13 residues long. Germline values: CDR1 SGHTA, CDR2 FQGTGA. CDR3 in DNA: TGTGCCAGCAGCTTATCAGGGCAAGAGACCCAGTACTTC. Translated, it gives CASSLSGQETQYF.

This rearrangement joins TRBV5-6 to TRBJ2-1, with 10 bases matching TRBD1. V trimming: 5 bases; J trimming: 2 bases; junction bases outside the gene matches: 4. The CDR3 has 15 amino acids. The V gene's germline CDR1 is SGHDT and CDR2 YYEEEE. This CDR3 is CASSPTGGAYNEQFF. DNA for the CDR3: TGTGCCAGCAGTCCGACAGGGGGCGCCTACAATGAGCAGTTCTTC.

The chain is built from TRBV7-8 and TRBJ2-3; 8 nucleotides agree with TRBD1. The germline V gene has CDR1 SGHVS and CDR2 FQNEAQ. V was clipped by 4 bases and J by 0 bases; unmatched bases: 3. The CDR3 loop spans 15 amino acids. The DNA of the CDR3 is TGTGCCAGCAGCTCCTGGACAGGGAGCACAGATACGCAGTATTTT. It translates to CASSSWTGSTDTQYF.

V is TRBV28 and J is TRBJ2-5, with D unclear. The CDR3 extends over 14 amino acids. Germline V gives CDR1 MDHEN, CDR2 SYDVKM. Deletions cut 5 bases from V and 3 bases from J, with 13 bases between. CDR3 nucleotides: TGTGCCAGCAGTCTAATCGGATGGGAAGAGACCCAGTACTTC. Protein: CASSLIGWEETQYF.